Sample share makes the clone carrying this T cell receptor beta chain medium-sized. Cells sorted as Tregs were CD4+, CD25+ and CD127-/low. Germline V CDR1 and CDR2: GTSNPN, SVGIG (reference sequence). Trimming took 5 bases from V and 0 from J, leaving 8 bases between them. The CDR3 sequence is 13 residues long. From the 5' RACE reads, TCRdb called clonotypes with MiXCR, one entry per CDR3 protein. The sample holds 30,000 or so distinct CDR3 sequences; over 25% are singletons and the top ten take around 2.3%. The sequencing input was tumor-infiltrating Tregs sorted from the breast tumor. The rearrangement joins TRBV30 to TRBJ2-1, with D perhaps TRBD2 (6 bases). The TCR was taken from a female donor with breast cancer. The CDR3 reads CAWSGGSYNEQFF. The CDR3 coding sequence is TGTGCCTGGTCCGGGGGCTCCTACAATGAGCAGTTCTTC.